The clone carrying this TCR beta chain appeared a single time. The data belong to a study of shared clonotypes between healthy human individuals. The assay was immunoSEQ multiplex PCR, and TCRdb's table has in-frame clones only and misses some. The sample consists of 2,500,000 or so clones, around 90% of them appearing once. The material sequenced was naive CD4+ T cells sorted from blood. Subset meaning: CD45RA+ positively selected. This clonotype was obtained from a man aged 18 to 29 in good health.

The CDR3 loop is CASSLPGTSGADTQYF. Written as DNA, the CDR3 is TGTGCCAGCAGTTTACCCGGGACTAGCGGGGCAGATACGCAGTATTTT. The chain is built from TRBV28 and TRBJ2-3; 13 nucleotides agree with TRBD2. CDR3 length equals 16 residues. Unmatched junction bases numbered 3, after V lost 2 bases and J lost 4 bases. Germline CDR1 and CDR2: MDHEN and SYDVKM.